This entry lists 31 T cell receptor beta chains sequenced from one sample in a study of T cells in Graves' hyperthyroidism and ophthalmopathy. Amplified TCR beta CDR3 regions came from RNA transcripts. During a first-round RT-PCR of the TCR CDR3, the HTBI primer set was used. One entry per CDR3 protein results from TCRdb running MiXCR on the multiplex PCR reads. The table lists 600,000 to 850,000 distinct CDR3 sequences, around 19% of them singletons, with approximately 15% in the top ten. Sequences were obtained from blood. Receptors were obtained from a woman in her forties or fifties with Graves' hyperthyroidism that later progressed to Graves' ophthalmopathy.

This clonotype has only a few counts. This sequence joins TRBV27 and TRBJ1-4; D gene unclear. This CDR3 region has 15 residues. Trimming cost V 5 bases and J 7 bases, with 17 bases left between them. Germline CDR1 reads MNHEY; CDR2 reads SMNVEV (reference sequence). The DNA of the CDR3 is TGTGCCAGCAGTCCTTGGCAGGCCTCGGGTGAAAAACTGTTTTTT. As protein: CASSPWQASGEKLFF. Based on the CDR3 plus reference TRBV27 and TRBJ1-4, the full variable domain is EAQVTQNPRYLITVTGKKLTVTCSQNMNHEYMSWYRQDPGLGLRQIYYSMNVEVTDKGDVPEGYKVSRKEKRNFPLILESPSPNQTSLYFCASSPWQASGEKLFFGSGTQLSVL.

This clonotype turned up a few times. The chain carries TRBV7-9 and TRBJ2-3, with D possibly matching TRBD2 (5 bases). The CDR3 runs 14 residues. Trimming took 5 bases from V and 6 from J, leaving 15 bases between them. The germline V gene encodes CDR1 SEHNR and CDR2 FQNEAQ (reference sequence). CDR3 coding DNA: TGTGCCAGCAGCCTACCGGGGATTGGGGATACGCAGTATTTT. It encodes CASSLPGIGDTQYF. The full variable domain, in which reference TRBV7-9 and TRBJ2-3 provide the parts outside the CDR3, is DTGVSQNPRHKITKRGQNVTFRCDPISEHNRLYWYRQTLGQGPEFLTYFQNEAQLEKSRLLSDRFSAERPKGSFSTLEIQRTEQGDSAMYLCASSLPGIGDTQYFGPGTRLTVL.

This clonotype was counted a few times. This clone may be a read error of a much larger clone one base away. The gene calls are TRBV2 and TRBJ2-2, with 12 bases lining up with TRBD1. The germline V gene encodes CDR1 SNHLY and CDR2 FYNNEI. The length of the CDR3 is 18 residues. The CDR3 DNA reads TGTGCCAGCGACCCGGTCGGGACAGGGGGCTTGCACACCGGGGAGCTGTCTTTT. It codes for CASDPVGTGGLHTGELSF. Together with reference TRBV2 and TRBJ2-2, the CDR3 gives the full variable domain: EPEVTQTPSHQVTQMGQEVILRCVPISNHLYFYWYRQILGQKVEFLVSFYNNEISEKSEIFDDQFSVERPDGSNFTLKIRSTKLEDSAMYFCASDPVGTGGLHTGELSFGEGSRLTVL.

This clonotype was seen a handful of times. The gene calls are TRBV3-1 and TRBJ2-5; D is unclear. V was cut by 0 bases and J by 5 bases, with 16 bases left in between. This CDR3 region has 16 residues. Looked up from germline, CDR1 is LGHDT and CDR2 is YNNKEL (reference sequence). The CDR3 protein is CASSQDIPIHGETQYF. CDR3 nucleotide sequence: TGTGCCAGCAGCCAAGATATACCCATACACGGGGAGACCCAGTACTTC.

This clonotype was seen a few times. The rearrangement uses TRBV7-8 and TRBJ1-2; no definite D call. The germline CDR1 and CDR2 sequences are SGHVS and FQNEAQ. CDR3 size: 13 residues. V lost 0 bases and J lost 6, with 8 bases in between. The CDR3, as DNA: TGTGCCAGCAGCTTAGCGGTCCTTGATGGCTACACCTTC. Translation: CASSLAVLDGYTF.

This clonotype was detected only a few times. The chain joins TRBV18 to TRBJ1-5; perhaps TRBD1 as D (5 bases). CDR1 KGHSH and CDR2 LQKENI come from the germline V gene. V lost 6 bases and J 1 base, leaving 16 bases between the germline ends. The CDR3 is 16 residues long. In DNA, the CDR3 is TGTGCCAGCTCCCAGCGGGTAGGGACGAGCAATCAGCCCCAGCATTTT. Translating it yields CASSQRVGTSNQPQHF.

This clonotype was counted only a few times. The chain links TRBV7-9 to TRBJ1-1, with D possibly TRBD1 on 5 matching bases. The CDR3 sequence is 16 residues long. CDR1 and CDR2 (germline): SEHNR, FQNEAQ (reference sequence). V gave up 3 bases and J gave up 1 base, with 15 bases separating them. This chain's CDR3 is CASSLGGLWSNTEAFF. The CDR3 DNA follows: TGTGCCAGCAGCTTGGGGGGTTTATGGTCGAACACTGAAGCTTTCTTT.

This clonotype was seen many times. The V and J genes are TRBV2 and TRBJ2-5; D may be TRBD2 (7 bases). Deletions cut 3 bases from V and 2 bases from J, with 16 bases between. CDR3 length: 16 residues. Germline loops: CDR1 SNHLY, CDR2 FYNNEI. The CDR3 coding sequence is TGTGCCAGCAGTGAGGGGGCCGGACTAGGACAAGAGACCCAGTACTTC. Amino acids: CASSEGAGLGQETQYF.

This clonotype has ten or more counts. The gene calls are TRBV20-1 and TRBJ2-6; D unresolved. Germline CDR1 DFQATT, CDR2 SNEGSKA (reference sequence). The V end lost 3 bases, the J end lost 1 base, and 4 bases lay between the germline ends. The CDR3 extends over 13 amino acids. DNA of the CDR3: TGCAGTGCTAGGGTGTCTGGGGCCAACGTCCTGACTTTC. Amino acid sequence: CSARVSGANVLTF.

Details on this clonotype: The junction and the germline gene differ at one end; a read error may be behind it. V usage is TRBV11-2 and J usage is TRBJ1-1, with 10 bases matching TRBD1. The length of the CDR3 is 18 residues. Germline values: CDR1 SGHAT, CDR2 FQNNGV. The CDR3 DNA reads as TGTACCAGCAGCTTCCCATCTATCCGGACAGGGGGGGACACTGAAGCTTTCTTT. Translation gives CTSSFPSIRTGGDTEAFF.

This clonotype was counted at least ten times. Here the CDR3 DNA reads TGTGCCAGCAGCGACAGCCCCGCCGACTTCTCCTACGAGCAGTACTTC. Translation gives CASSDSPADFSYEQYF. The chain recombines TRBV5-5 with TRBJ2-7, with D perhaps TRBD1 (5 bases). Germline V gene data show CDR1 as SGHKS and CDR2 as YYEKEE (reference sequence). The CDR3 is made up of 16 amino acids. V lost 4 bases and J lost 0, with 17 bases in between.

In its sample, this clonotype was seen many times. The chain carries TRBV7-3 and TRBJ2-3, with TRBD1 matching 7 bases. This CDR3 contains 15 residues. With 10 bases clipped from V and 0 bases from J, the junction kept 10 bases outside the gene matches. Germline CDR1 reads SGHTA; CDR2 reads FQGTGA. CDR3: CATSGQRGSTDTQYF. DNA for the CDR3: TGTGCCACCTCGGGACAGCGAGGCAGCACAGATACGCAGTATTTT.

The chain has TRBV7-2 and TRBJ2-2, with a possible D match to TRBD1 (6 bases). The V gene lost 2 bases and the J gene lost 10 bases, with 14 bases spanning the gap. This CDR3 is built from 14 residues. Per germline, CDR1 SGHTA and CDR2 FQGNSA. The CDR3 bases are TGTGCCAGCAGCTTAAAGACAGGTCCTTCGGAGCTGTTTTTT. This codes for CASSLKTGPSELFF.

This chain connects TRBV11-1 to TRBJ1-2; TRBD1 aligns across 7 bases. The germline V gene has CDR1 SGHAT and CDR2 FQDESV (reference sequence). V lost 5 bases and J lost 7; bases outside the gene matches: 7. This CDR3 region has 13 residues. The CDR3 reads CASSGTVLGGYTF. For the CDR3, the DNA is TGTGCCAGCAGCGGGACAGTTCTTGGTGGCTACACCTTC.

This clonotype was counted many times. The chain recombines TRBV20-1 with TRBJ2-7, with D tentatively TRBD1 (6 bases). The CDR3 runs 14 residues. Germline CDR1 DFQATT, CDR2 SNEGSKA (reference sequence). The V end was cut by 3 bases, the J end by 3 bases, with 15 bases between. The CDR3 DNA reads TGCAGTGCTAGGCGGCAGGGGCTTGGCTACGAGCAGTACTTC. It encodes CSARRQGLGYEQYF.

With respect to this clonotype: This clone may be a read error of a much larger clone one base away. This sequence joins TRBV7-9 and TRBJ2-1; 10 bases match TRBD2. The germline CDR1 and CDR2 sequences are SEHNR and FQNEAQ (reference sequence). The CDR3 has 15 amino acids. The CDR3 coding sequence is TGTGCCAGCAGCCCCTCTAGCGGGGGCTACGATGAGCAGTTCTTC. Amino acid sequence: CASSPSSGGYDEQFF.

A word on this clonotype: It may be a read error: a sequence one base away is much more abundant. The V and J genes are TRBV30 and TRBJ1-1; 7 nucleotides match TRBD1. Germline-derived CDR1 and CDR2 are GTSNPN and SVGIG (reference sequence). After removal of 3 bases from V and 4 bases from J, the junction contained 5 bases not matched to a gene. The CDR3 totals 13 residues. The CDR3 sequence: CAWRMDRSTEAFF. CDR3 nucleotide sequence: TGTGCCTGGAGGATGGACAGGAGCACTGAAGCTTTCTTT.

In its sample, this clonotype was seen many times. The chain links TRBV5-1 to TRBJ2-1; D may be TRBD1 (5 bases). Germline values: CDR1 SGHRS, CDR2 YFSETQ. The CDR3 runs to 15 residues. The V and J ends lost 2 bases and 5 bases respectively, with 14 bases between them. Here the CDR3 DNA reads TGCGCCAGCAGCTTTGTGGGGCCAACCGACAATGAGCAGTTCTTC. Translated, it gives CASSFVGPTDNEQFF.

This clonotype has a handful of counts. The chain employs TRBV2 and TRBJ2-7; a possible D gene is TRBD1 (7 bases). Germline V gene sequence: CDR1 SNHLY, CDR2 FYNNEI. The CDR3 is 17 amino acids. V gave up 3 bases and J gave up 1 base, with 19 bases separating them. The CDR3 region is CASSDNQGGIKSYEQYF. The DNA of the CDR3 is TGTGCCAGCAGTGACAATCAGGGGGGAATTAAGTCCTACGAGCAGTACTTC.

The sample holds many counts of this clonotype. The CDR3 reads CASSLGSGVSPLHF. In DNA, the CDR3 is TGTGCCAGCAGCTTAGGTTCGGGGGTGTCACCCCTCCACTTT. The rearrangement links TRBV7-9 to TRBJ1-6, with D possibly matching TRBD1 (5 bases). V gave up 1 base and J gave up 10 bases, with 11 bases separating them. Germline-derived CDR1 and CDR2 are SEHNR and FQNEAQ (reference sequence). This CDR3 has 14 amino acids.

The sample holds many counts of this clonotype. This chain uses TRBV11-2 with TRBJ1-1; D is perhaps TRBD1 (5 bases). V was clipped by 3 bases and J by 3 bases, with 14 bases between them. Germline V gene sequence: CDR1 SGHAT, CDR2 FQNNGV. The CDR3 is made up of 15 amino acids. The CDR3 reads CASSFGGIVDTEAFF. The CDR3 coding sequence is TGTGCCAGCAGCTTTGGGGGGATCGTCGACACTGAAGCTTTCTTT.

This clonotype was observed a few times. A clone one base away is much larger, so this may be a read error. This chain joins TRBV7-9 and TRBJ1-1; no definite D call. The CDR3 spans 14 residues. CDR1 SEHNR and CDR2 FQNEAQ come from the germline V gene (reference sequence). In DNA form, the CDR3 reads TGTGCCAGCAACCCGGGAGCGGCGAACACTGAAGCTCTCTTT. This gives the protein CASNPGAANTEALF.

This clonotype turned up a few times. The DNA for the CDR3 is TGTGCCAGCAGTCCCTGGGCGGTATCTACTGAAAAACTGTTTTTT. As protein: CASSPWAVSTEKLFF. The rearrangement joins TRBV27 to TRBJ1-4, with D unresolved. The germline V gene has CDR1 MNHEY and CDR2 SMNVEV (reference sequence). V was clipped by 5 bases and J by 7 bases, with 17 bases between them. This CDR3 spans 15 amino acids.

The CDR3 DNA follows: TGTGCCAGCAGCCCCGCCCACAGGGGGGACACCGGGGAGCTGTTTTTT. Residues: CASSPAHRGDTGELFF. The J gene is TRBJ2-2, the V gene TRBV9; 8 positions agree with TRBD1. The V gene end was trimmed by 4 bases and the J gene end by 3 bases; junction bases not matched to a gene: 8. Germline V lookup: CDR1 SGDLS, CDR2 YYNGEE. The CDR3 has 16 amino acids.

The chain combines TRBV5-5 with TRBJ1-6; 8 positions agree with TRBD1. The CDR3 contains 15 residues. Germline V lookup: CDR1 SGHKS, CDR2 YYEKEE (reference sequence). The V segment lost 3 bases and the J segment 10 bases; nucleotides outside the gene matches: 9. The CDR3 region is CASSWTGNFGSPLHF. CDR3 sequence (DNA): TGTGCCAGCAGCTGGACAGGGAATTTCGGGTCACCCCTCCACTTT.

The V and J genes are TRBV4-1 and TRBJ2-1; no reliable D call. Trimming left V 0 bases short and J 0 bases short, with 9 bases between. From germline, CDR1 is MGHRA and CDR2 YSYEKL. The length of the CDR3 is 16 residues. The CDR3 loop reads CASSQDALSSYNEQFF. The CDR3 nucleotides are TGCGCCAGCAGCCAAGACGCCTTAAGCTCCTACAATGAGCAGTTCTTC.

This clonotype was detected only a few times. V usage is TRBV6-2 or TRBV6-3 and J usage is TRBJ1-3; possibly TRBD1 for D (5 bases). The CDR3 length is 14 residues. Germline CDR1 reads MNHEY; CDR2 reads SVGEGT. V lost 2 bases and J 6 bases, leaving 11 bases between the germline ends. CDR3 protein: CASSYKGLENTIYF. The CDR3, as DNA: TGTGCCAGCAGTTACAAGGGGCTCGAAAACACCATATATTTT.

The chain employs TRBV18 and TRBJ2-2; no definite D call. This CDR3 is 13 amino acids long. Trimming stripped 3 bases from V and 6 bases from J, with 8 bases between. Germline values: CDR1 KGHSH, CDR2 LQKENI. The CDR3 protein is CASSPPNAGELFF. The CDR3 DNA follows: TGTGCCAGCTCACCCCCGAATGCCGGGGAGCTGTTTTTT. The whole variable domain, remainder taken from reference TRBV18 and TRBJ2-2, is NAGVMQNPRHLVRRRGQEARLRCSPMKGHSHVYWYRQLPEEGLKFMVYLQKENIIDESGMPKERFSAEFPKEGPSILRIQQVVRGDSAAYFCASSPPNAGELFFGEGSRLTVL.

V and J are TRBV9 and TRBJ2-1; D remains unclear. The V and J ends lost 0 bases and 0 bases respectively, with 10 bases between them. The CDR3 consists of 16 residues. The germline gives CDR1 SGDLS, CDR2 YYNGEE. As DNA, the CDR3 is TGTGCCAGCAGCGTAGCCCTGCAGAGCTCCTACAATGAGCAGTTCTTC. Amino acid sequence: CASSVALQSSYNEQFF.

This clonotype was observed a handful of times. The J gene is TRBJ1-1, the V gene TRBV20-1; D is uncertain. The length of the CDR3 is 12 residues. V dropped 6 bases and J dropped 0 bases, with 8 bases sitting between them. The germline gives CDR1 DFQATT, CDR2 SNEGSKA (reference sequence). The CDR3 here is CSAGHMNTEAFF. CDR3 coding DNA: TGCAGTGCCGGCCACATGAACACTGAAGCTTTCTTT.

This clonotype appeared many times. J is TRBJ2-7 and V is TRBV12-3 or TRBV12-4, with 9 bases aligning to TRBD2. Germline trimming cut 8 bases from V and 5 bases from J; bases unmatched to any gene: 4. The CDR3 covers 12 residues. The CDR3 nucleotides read TGTGCCAGCCGCGGACTAGCGAACGAGCAGTACTTC. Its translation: CASRGLANEQYF.